The clone carrying this T cell receptor (beta chain) was detected once. These data come from a study of glioma-infiltrating T cells after dendritic cell vaccination. Overall study: Autologous tumor lysate-pulsed dendritic cell vaccination was given between the early 2000s and the early 2010s.

The germline V gene encodes CDR1 SGHTA and CDR2 FQGNSA. V gave up 4 bases and J gave up 3 bases; unmatched junction bases: 5. This CDR3 has 15 residues. Measured with immunoSEQ multiplex PCR; TCRdb has only the in-frame clones, and not every one. This sample has approximately 50,000 clones; roughly 90% occur once, and the top ten carry over 4.5%. Documented time point: after dendritic cell vaccination, including at tumor progression/relapse. The V gene is TRBV7-2, the J gene TRBJ2-7, with TRBD2 identical over 11 bases. This sample comprised blood, obtained after dendritic cell vaccination. This sequence originates from a human donor with glioblastoma. The CDR3 region is CASSYRGTSGYEQYF. CDR3 nucleotides: TGTGCCAGCAGCTACCGGGGGACTAGCGGCTACGAGCAGTACTTC.